This T cell receptor beta chain was sequenced for a study of cytomegalovirus exposure and HLA in healthy donors (dated by TCRdb to the late 2010s). For the wider study: In an earlier analysis of some 610 of the donors, 276 Gb of sequence data and some 100 million unique TCR beta sequences from approximately 180 million T cells were reported. About 280 gigabases of sequencing data and around 80 million unique TCR sequences made up an early release that covered under 750 HLA-typed donors. Among the roughly 400 genotyped donors, roughly 80% belonged to the genetic ancestry cluster associated with self-reported Caucasian donors. The study was designed to test whether signatures of past pathogen exposure could be identified by cataloging public T cell receptors. The study used immunosequencing to profile the T cell repertoires of around 600 subjects and linked those repertoires to cytomegalovirus serostatus. A separate validation cohort of roughly 130 different subjects was used in addition to the roughly 720-subject first cohort. To predict cytomegalovirus infection status, the study brought together high-throughput TCR immunosequencing, statistical association of individual TCRs with disease status, and machine learning. To study patterns of TCR occurrence, a later analysis re-analyzed previously published TCR beta repertoires from around 700 donors and added high-resolution HLA genotyping. Rather than using new phenotypic data, the later analysis identified candidate immune exposures from TCR beta sequences and from how often those sequences occurred across donors. An earlier analysis of about 620 of the donors applied high-throughput TCR beta sequencing to assess whether each TCR beta V gene segment acted as functional or pseudogenic. Donor age, sex, ethnicity and CMV serostatus were compiled together with the repertoire data. A later genetic analysis used genome-wide SNP genotypes for about 65% of the 666 donors, treating that subset as a discovery cohort. Every repertoire in the discovery cohort had been generated on one and the same sequencing platform. HLA typing included class I and class II loci at four-digit resolution. Typing coverage differed by locus: A, B, C, DRB1 and DQB1 were typed in roughly 620-640 donors, DQA1 in roughly 500, DPA1 in some 570, and DPB1 in 472. Five DR-DQ haplotypes were treated as single units for association and clustering because of strong linkage in the cohort. On average, around 200,000 unique TCR beta nucleotide sequences were sequenced per donor among several hundred genotyped donors of the cohort, with 15% to 20% of those sequences being non-productive. Findings and caveats that apply to the study as a whole: This cohort had only TCR beta chains sequenced, and the lack of alpha or paired-chain data limited which features could be detected. Because HLA typing was missing for some donors at each locus, association tests included only the typed subset. According to a later analysis, TCR association rates differed among HLA loci, with DRB1 alleles showing the most associated TCRs and HLA-C alleles showing the fewest. The classifier was reported to diagnose cytomegalovirus status with high specificity and sensitivity in both the original cohort and the validation cohort. When HLA alleles, especially DR and DQ, strongly co-occurred, TCR associations were difficult to assign to individual alleles. A further reported finding was that TCR beta sequences accurately predicted the HLA-A and HLA-B alleles for most subjects in the first cohort. Some IMGT-functional V segments, including TRBV6-2 and TRBV6-3, could not be told apart with the 87-base-pair reads, so those segments were excluded. Compared with equally common non-associated chains, HLA-associated TCR beta chains in a later analysis were more clonally expanded and had lower generation probabilities. Presence/absence analyses assumed roughly uniform sequencing depth across donors, an assumption that may not hold. In the study, some 160 TCR beta chains were listed as associated with cytomegalovirus. In vitro tests confirmed that a few of the cytomegalovirus-associated TCR beta chains recognize cytomegalovirus antigens. In an earlier analysis of around 600 of the donors, most TCR beta V segments appeared in productive rearrangements about 87% or about 30% of the time, broadly matching IMGT annotations. The only immune exposure information available for the cohort was CMV serostatus. According to the authors, the approach could potentially be generalized to other disease states and immunological phenotypes. A group of highly shared sequence variants was considered likely to be a technical artifact of the sequencing pipeline. According to a later analysis, parvovirus B19, influenza, CMV and Epstein-Barr virus appeared linked to several top co-occurrence clusters. In a later genetic analysis, a missense DCLRE1C variant was associated with V-gene and J-gene trimming of TCR beta chains, and the association was replicated in an independent cohort. Most TCR sequences were seen in very few donors, while some public TCRs were found in many individuals. In a later analysis, some 18,000 TCR beta sequences were associated with specific HLA alleles at a false discovery rate of 0.05. Most CMV-associated TCR beta chains appeared to be HLA-restricted in a later analysis, and the HLA associations seemed to be driven largely by CMV exposure. Correlated functional status among segregating V segments might reflect linkage disequilibrium, but an unknown experimental factor could not be ruled out. According to a later genetic analysis, donors in an Asian-associated ancestry cluster had fewer N-insertions in productive TCRs than the approximately 630-donor mean. Because counts were too low, about 17 rarely observed V segments, including chromosome 9 orphons, were excluded from the earlier analysis of around 640 of the donors.

The method was the immunoSEQ multiplex PCR assay. For the multiplex PCR, a mixture combining 60 forward primers for TCR Vbeta segments and 13 reverse primers for TCR Jbeta segments was used. The CDR3 region of rearranged TCR beta genes was amplified from genomic DNA by a multiplex PCR assay. The Illumina HiSeq System was used to sequence the amplified TCR beta libraries as 87-base-pair reads. In the paper's pipeline: A later analysis tallied approximately 87 million unique TCR beta chains across the 666 repertoires, and some 12 million of those chains were shared by two or more donors. A nearest-neighbor algorithm error-corrected the raw reads and collapsed the reads into unique sequences, merging closely related sequences to remove PCR and sequencing errors. To assign V, D and J gene segments, CDR3 sequences were aligned to IMGT reference sequences. Each retained sequence needed at least a six-nucleotide match to both a V gene segment and a J gene segment. A rearrangement was called productive if the CDR3 had no stop codons and remained in frame with V and J, and every other rearrangement was called non-productive. CDR3 was defined according to IMGT convention as the region running from the second conserved V-encoded cysteine to the conserved J-encoded phenylalanine. The earlier analysis of 450 to 750 of the donors excluded any sequence lacking an unambiguous match to a single V gene segment. An earlier analysis of over 450 of the donors classified V segments as functional when productive rearrangements were above 56.7% and as segregating when the standard deviation between donors was above 5%. To diagnose cytomegalovirus status from the catalog of TCR beta chain sequences, a statistical classification framework was built. In a later analysis, V and J genes were assigned by comparing TCR nucleotide sequences against IMGT/GENE-DB human TR gene sequences. A later analysis assigned CDR3 sequences and most-parsimonious VDJ recombination scenarios with the TCRdist pipeline. A later analysis defined each TCR beta chain by its CDR3 amino acid sequence plus V-gene family, and excluded reads lacking a unique V-gene family. In a later analysis, 500 to 650 highly shared, low-generation-probability nucleotide sequences were removed to address suspected cross-contamination and a sequencing artifact. In a later analysis, a clonal expansion index was calculated for each public chain from normalized within-repertoire ranks of inferred template counts. Generation probabilities in a later analysis came from a VDJ recombination model fitted to out-of-frame rearrangements, and those results were checked against IGoR. Hypergeometric tests were used in a later analysis to score TCR-TCR, TCR-HLA and TCR-CMV co-occurrence, with a repertoire-size bias correction applied to the TCR pairs. False discovery rates were estimated in a later analysis by permuting HLA or CMV assignments 20 times. In a later analysis, co-occurring TCRs were grouped using DBSCAN, with TCRdist sequence similarity added in when clustering inside HLA-allele-positive subsets. For co-occurrence clustering, repertoires with fewer than 30,000 or more than 120,000 public chains were excluded, along with five or six repertoires with anomalous nucleotide sharing. TCRdb obtained this table from immuneACCESS and retained in-frame rearrangements with V and J assigned. These tables miss some clones; where compared with another copy, unresolved V genes account for less than half of the shortfall, and the remainder is unexplained. The D gene and trimming were derived from the DNA, and the V and J assignments and clone size from that table. This sample comprises tens of thousands of clones, about nine tenths of them detected only once. The ten largest account for about an eighth of the sample.

From its cysteine to its phenylalanine, the CDR3 spans 13 amino acids. Here the CDR3 DNA is all that survives: 39 bases in frame from base 1. From the germline V gene, CDR1 is KGHSH and CDR2 is LQKENI. The V end loses 1 base and the J end loses 7 bases, and a stretch of 8 bases separates them. The cohort comprised more than 550 healthy bone marrow donors. At the time of sampling, all cohort members were nominally healthy, though unrecorded immune exposures were likely present. The donor tested CMV seropositive, placing the donor among the 289 seropositive members of the cohort. A peripheral blood sample was collected from each donor, and TCR beta sequencing was performed on peripheral blood mononuclear cells. Genomic DNA was extracted from the blood cell samples with the Qiagen DNeasy Blood Extraction Kit. This clone was counted only a few times. It lacks a known antigen. Base qualities are missing; no much larger clone stands one base away.

Here the chain combines TRBV18 and TRBJ1-5; the D gene is unclear. The sequenced material came from PBMCs. The origin of this receptor is a middle-aged woman in good health and CMV-seropositive. The CDR3 region: CASSPRGGQPQHF. The sequenced DNA: TGTGCCAGCTCACCACGGGGAGGACAGCCCCAGCATTTT. The full variable domain, with segments outside the CDR3 supplied by the reference TRBV18 and TRBJ1-5 proteins, appears as NAGVMQNPRHLVRRRGQEARLRCSPMKGHSHVYWYRQLPEEGLKFMVYLQKENIIDESGMPKERFSAEFPKEGPSILRIQQVVRGDSAAYFCASSPRGGQPQHFGDGTRLSIL.